One and the same sample provided the 29 T cell receptor beta chains below, sequenced in a study of T cells in Graves' hyperthyroidism and ophthalmopathy. Using RNA transcripts as the source, TCR beta CDR3 regions were amplified. The HTBI primer set served for first-round RT-PCR of the TCR CDR3. TCRdb re-analysed the multiplex PCR reads in MiXCR, keeping a single row per CDR3 protein. In the table there are a few hundred thousand distinct CDR3 sequences, around 15% of which are singletons. Specimen: blood. These receptors all come from a young woman with Graves' ophthalmopathy.

Ten or more counts support this clonotype. V is TRBV7-2 and J is TRBJ2-3, with 8 bases lining up with TRBD1. The germline CDR1 and CDR2 sequences are SGHTA and FQGNSA. The CDR3 covers 14 residues. J lost 4 bases, V lost 6 bases, and 6 bases had no gene match. CDR3 coding DNA: TGTGCCAGCAGATACGGACAGGGATCAGATACGCAGTATTTT. Encoded protein: CASRYGQGSDTQYF.

The rearrangement joins TRBV20-1 to TRBJ2-5; TRBD2 matches at 7 bases. The CDR3 is 14 amino acids. The V segment lost 1 base and the J segment 1 base; nucleotides outside the gene matches: 3. Germline CDR1 reads DFQATT; CDR2 reads SNEGSKA (reference sequence). CDR3 coding DNA: TGCAGTGCTAGAGGGGGGGGACTCCAAGAGACCCAGTACTTC. Translated, it gives CSARGGGLQETQYF.

The V call is TRBV27, the J call TRBJ2-4, with TRBD2 as a possible D gene (5 bases). The length of the CDR3 is 19 residues. In germline, CDR1 is MNHEY, CDR2 SMNVEV (reference sequence). V dropped 5 bases and J dropped 2 bases, with 25 bases sitting between them. This chain's CDR3 is CASSDLEDWTLMPKNIQYF. CDR3 DNA sequence: TGTGCCAGCAGTGATTTGGAGGATTGGACGCTTATGCCCAAAAACATTCAGTACTTC.

This clonotype was detected only a few times. The chain couples TRBV5-6 to TRBJ1-1, with no clear D. The CDR3 covers 15 residues. The germline V and J ends were trimmed by 2 bases and 1 base, with 12 bases remaining between them. CDR1 and CDR2 (germline): SGHDT, YYEEEE. The CDR3 region is CASSFRPFTNTEAFF. CDR3 sequence (DNA): TGTGCCAGCAGCTTTCGCCCCTTCACGAACACTGAAGCTTTCTTT.

This clonotype was counted between two and nine times. This chain connects TRBV7-2 to TRBJ2-1; 10 bases map to TRBD2. Germline assignment: CDR1 SGHTA and CDR2 FQGNSA. The CDR3 is 15 residues long. V lost 4 bases to trimming and J lost 4 bases; unmatched junction nucleotides: 4. The CDR3 sequence is CASSSGLAKYNEQFF. The CDR3 region has the DNA TGTGCCAGCAGCTCGGGACTAGCGAAGTACAATGAGCAGTTCTTC. The full variable domain, in which reference TRBV7-2 and TRBJ2-1 provide the parts outside the CDR3, is GAGVSQSPSNKVTEKGKDVELRCDPISGHTALYWYRQSLGQGLEFLIYFQGNSAPDKSGLPSDRFSAERTGGSVSTLTIQRTQQEDSAVYLCASSSGLAKYNEQFFGPGTRLTVL.

This clonotype was found many times. The chain has TRBV7-2 and TRBJ1-2; no reliable D call. V lost 0 bases, J lost 1 base, and 9 bases lay in between. In germline, CDR1 is SGHTA, CDR2 FQGNSA. The CDR3 extends over 15 amino acids. The CDR3 reads CASSLAYGSNYGYTF. DNA of the CDR3: TGTGCCAGCAGCTTAGCATACGGCAGTAACTATGGCTACACCTTC.

This clonotype was counted many times. V is TRBV30 and J is TRBJ2-3, with D possibly being TRBD1 or TRBD2 (5 bases each). This CDR3 comprises 14 residues. Germline V gives CDR1 GTSNPN, CDR2 SVGIG (reference sequence). V gave up 2 bases and J gave up 2 bases, with 11 bases separating them. The CDR3 sequence: CAWSLGTVTDTQYF. CDR3 bases: TGTGCCTGGAGTCTCGGGACGGTCACAGATACGCAGTATTTT.

V gene TRBV30 combines with J gene TRBJ1-3; unclear D gene. CDR1 and CDR2 (germline): GTSNPN, SVGIG (reference sequence). The length of the CDR3 is 11 residues. The V gene lost 8 bases and the J gene lost 2 bases, with 7 bases spanning the gap. CDR3 bases: TGTGCCGGTGGGACTGGAAACACCATATATTTT. Its translation: CAGGTGNTIYF. Full variable domain (missing parts from reference TRBV30 and TRBJ1-3): SQTIHQWPATLVQPVGSPLSLECTVEGTSNPNLYWYRQAAGRGLQLLFYSVGIGQISSEVPQNLSASRPQDRQFILSSKKLLLSDSGFYLCAGGTGNTIYFGEGSWLTVV.

Ten or more counts support this clonotype. V and J are TRBV3-1 and TRBJ2-1; no definite D call. CDR3 length: 13 residues. V lost 0 bases, J lost 7 bases, and 7 bases lay in between. CDR1 is LGHDT, CDR2 YNNKEL, per germline (reference sequence). The CDR3 DNA sequence: TGTGCCAGCAGCCAAGAAGGGAAGAATGAGCAGTTCTTC. This translates into CASSQEGKNEQFF.

Here the CDR3 DNA reads TGTGCCAGCAGTTTATATTTCGCTAGCGGAAGCACAGATACGCAGTATTTT. Residues: CASSLYFASGSTDTQYF. The J gene is TRBJ2-3, the V gene TRBV27; 7 bases line up with TRBD2. Germline values: CDR1 MNHEY, CDR2 SMNVEV (reference sequence). The J segment lost 0 bases and the V segment lost 1 base, leaving 7 bases of the junction unmatched. The CDR3 runs 17 residues.

This clonotype was counted at least ten times. Here the CDR3 reads CASSPQGLAGTEQYF. The DNA for the CDR3 is TGTGCCAGCAGTCCCCAGGGACTAGCGGGAACCGAGCAGTACTTC. The rearrangement joins TRBV12-3 or TRBV12-4 to TRBJ2-7, with 13 positions matching TRBD2. The ends lost 5 bases at V and 6 bases at J; junction bases unmatched: 7. The CDR3 is made up of 15 amino acids.

In this sample, this clonotype turned up a few times. This chain links TRBV20-1 with TRBJ2-5, with TRBD2 identical over 7 bases. The germline V gene encodes CDR1 DFQATT and CDR2 SNEGSKA (reference sequence). CDR3 length: 11 residues. J lost 3 bases, V lost 8 bases, and 3 bases had no gene match. For the CDR3, the DNA is TGCAGTCCGGGGGGAGAAGAGACCCAGTACTTC. It yields the protein CSPGGEETQYF.

The chain recombines TRBV12-3 or TRBV12-4 with TRBJ1-5; unclear D gene. With 11 bases removed from V and 1 base from J, the gap between germline ends came to 6 bases. The CDR3 is made up of 11 amino acids. This chain's CDR3 is CAVGSNQPQHF. The CDR3 DNA sequence: TGTGCCGTTGGCAGCAATCAGCCCCAGCATTTT.

This clonotype turned up a few times. The chain has TRBV20-1 and TRBJ2-1, with 13 bases lining up with TRBD2. The CDR3 spans 18 residues. The germline CDR1 and CDR2 sequences are DFQATT and SNEGSKA (reference sequence). V dropped 3 bases and J dropped 0; count of bases not matched to a gene: 8. The DNA of the CDR3 is TGCAGTGCTAGTCTGTCACTAGCGGGAGGGGTCTCCTACAATGAGCAGTTCTTC. Its translation: CSASLSLAGGVSYNEQFF.

The chain joins TRBV19 to TRBJ1-2, with a possible D match to TRBD1 (6 bases). The V gene's germline CDR1 is LNHDA and CDR2 SQIVND (reference sequence). The ends were cut back, 0 bases at V and 4 bases at J, with 12 bases in the middle. This CDR3 region has 15 residues. The CDR3 is CASSIEAGDAYGYTF. Here the CDR3 DNA reads TGTGCCAGTAGTATAGAGGCAGGGGACGCCTATGGCTACACCTTC.

V usage is TRBV28 and J usage is TRBJ1-3, with D possibly TRBD1 on 6 matching bases. The CDR3 extends over 14 amino acids. Germline V gives CDR1 MDHEN, CDR2 SYDVKM. With 2 bases removed from V and 4 bases from J, the gap between germline ends came to 9 bases. The CDR3 here is CASSLRTEGNTIYF. The CDR3 nucleotides are TGTGCCAGCAGTTTAAGGACAGAAGGAAACACCATATATTTT.

This sequence joins TRBV10-3 and TRBJ2-7; D not certain. The CDR3 loop spans 13 amino acids. From germline, CDR1 is ENHRY and CDR2 SYGVKD. V lost 4 bases, J lost 4 bases, and 11 bases lay in between. CDR3 nucleotides: TGTGCCATCAGTGCTGACACCACTTACGAGCAGTACTTC. This codes for CAISADTTYEQYF.

This chain connects TRBV4-3 to TRBJ2-1, with a weak D call TRBD2 (7 bases). Trimming left V 0 bases short and J 4 bases short, with 13 bases between. Germline V gene data show CDR1 as LGHNA and CDR2 as YSLEER. This CDR3 has 16 amino acids. The CDR3 DNA reads TGCGCCAGCAGCCAAGACGAGGGGGGGCTTTACAATGAGCAGTTCTTC. This codes for CASSQDEGGLYNEQFF.

Ten or more counts support this clonotype. The rearrangement links TRBV7-9 to TRBJ2-1, with 10 nucleotides matching TRBD1. V gave up 5 bases and J gave up 6 bases; unmatched junction bases: 7. Germline V lookup: CDR1 SEHNR, CDR2 FQNEAQ (reference sequence). This CDR3 comprises 15 residues. The CDR3 sequence is CASSRADRGVNEQFF. The CDR3, as DNA: TGTGCCAGCAGCCGCGCGGACAGGGGGGTCAATGAGCAGTTCTTC.

This clonotype was observed many times. The chain employs TRBV10-3 and TRBJ1-4; D gene unclear. With 10 bases removed from V and 5 bases from J, the gap between germline ends came to 8 bases. CDR3 length: 11 amino acids. The germline V gene has CDR1 ENHRY and CDR2 SYGVKD. CDR3 sequence reads: CATGSNEKLFF. The CDR3 nucleotides are TGTGCCACCGGTTCGAATGAAAAACTGTTTTTT.

This clonotype came up many times. The chain combines TRBV6-2 or TRBV6-3 with TRBJ2-1; D is perhaps TRBD1 or TRBD2 (5 bases each). The CDR3 runs to 14 residues. Germline CDR1 and CDR2: MNHEY and SVGEGT. Deletions cut 7 bases from V and 5 bases from J, with 15 bases between. The CDR3 loop reads CASIRTGTDNEQFF. Written as DNA, the CDR3 is TGTGCCAGCATAAGGACGGGGACCGACAATGAGCAGTTCTTC.

At least ten counts were recorded for this clonotype. The rearrangement links TRBV30 to TRBJ2-5; D possibly corresponds to TRBD2 (6 bases). Trimming took off 2 bases at V and 5 bases at J, with 12 bases between the two ends. The CDR3 runs 13 residues. Germline CDR1 is GTSNPN and CDR2 is SVGIG (reference sequence). The CDR3 sequence: CAWSRRAGETQYF. CDR3 coding DNA: TGTGCCTGGAGTCGGAGGGCTGGGGAGACCCAGTACTTC.

This clonotype was detected ten times or more. This chain uses TRBV30 with TRBJ2-1; TRBD1 aligns across 9 bases. There are 14 residues in the CDR3. The V and J ends lost 4 bases and 6 bases, in that order; junction bases with no gene match: 7. Germline values: CDR1 GTSNPN, CDR2 SVGIG (reference sequence). CDR3 nucleotide sequence: TGTGCCTGGATGTTCGGGACAGGGTTCAATGAGCAGTTCTTC. Translation gives CAWMFGTGFNEQFF.

This clonotype was picked up many times. The chain links TRBV5-1 to TRBJ2-3, with 8 positions matching TRBD2. The V and J ends lost 3 bases and 3 bases, in that order; junction bases with no gene match: 6. Germline CDR1 is SGHRS and CDR2 is YFSETQ. This CDR3 is built from 15 residues. The DNA for the CDR3 is TGCGCCAGCAGCTACGCTAGCGGGCGAACAGATACGCAGTATTTT. Translation: CASSYASGRTDTQYF.

This clonotype was observed many times. CDR3 in amino acids: CASSDLTGVYNEQFF. As DNA, the CDR3 is TGTGCCAGCAGTGATCTGACCGGGGTGTACAATGAGCAGTTCTTC. The chain links TRBV2 to TRBJ2-1, with D possibly being TRBD2 (5 bases). Germline V gene lookup returns CDR1 SNHLY and CDR2 FYNNEI. The CDR3 spans 15 residues. V was clipped by 3 bases and J by 4 bases, with 13 bases between them.

With respect to this clonotype: A read error is possible here, since a much larger clone lies one base away. The chain is built from TRBV6-2 or TRBV6-3 and TRBJ1-4; D gene unclear. CDR3 length: 15 residues. Germline V gene sequence: CDR1 MNHEY, CDR2 SVGEGT. The ends were cut back, 3 bases at V and 5 bases at J, with 13 bases in the middle. CDR3 in amino acids: CASSYLSAPNEKLFF. For the CDR3, the DNA is TGTGCCAGCAGTTATCTCAGCGCACCAAATGAAAAACTGTTTTTT.

This clonotype was seen many times. V gene TRBV6-1 combines with J gene TRBJ1-1; no clear D. Germline CDR1 and CDR2: MNHNS and SASEGT. This CDR3 is built from 14 residues. V gave up 7 bases and J gave up 1 base, with 13 bases separating them. The CDR3 DNA reads TGTGCCAGCATTCAGAGGAGCAGGAACACTGAAGCTTTCTTT. It codes for CASIQRSRNTEAFF.

There are many counts of this clonotype. The V gene is TRBV30, the J gene TRBJ2-5, with D possibly matching TRBD1 (6 bases). There are 14 residues in the CDR3. Per germline, CDR1 GTSNPN and CDR2 SVGIG (reference sequence). CDR3 in DNA: TGTGCAGGGACGGGGCGAGGGGGCCAAGAGACCCAGTACTTC. Amino acid sequence: CAGTGRGGQETQYF.

This clonotype was counted only a few times. This chain connects TRBV19 to TRBJ2-1, with 9 positions matching TRBD1. Germline V gives CDR1 LNHDA, CDR2 SQIVND (reference sequence). V was pared by 2 bases and J by 4 bases, with 12 bases of the junction left unmatched. The CDR3 loop spans 18 amino acids. The chain's CDR3 is CASSIHGWGTGPYNEQFF. In nucleotides, the CDR3 is TGTGCCAGTAGTATACATGGATGGGGGACAGGGCCGTACAATGAGCAGTTCTTC.